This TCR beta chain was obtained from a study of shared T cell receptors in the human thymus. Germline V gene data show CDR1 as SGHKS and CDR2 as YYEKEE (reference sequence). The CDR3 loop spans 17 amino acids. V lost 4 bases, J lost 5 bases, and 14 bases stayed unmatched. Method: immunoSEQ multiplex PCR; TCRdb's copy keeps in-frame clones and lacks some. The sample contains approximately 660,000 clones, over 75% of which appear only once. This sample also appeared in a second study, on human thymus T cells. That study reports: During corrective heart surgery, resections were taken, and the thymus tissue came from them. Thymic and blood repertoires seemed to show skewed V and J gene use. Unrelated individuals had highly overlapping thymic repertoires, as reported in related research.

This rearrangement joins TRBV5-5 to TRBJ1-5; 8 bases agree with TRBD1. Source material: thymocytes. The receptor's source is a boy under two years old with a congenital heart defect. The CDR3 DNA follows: TGTGCCAGCAGCGTAGGGGGTGGACAGGGAGTAGATCAGCCCCAGCATTTT. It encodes CASSVGGGQGVDQPQHF. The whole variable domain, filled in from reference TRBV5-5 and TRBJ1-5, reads DAGVTQSPTHLIKTRGQQVTLRCSPISGHKSVSWYQQVLGQGPQFIFQYYEKEERGRGNFPDRFSARQFPNYSSELNVNALLLGDSALYLCASSVGGGQGVDQPQHFGDGTRLSIL.